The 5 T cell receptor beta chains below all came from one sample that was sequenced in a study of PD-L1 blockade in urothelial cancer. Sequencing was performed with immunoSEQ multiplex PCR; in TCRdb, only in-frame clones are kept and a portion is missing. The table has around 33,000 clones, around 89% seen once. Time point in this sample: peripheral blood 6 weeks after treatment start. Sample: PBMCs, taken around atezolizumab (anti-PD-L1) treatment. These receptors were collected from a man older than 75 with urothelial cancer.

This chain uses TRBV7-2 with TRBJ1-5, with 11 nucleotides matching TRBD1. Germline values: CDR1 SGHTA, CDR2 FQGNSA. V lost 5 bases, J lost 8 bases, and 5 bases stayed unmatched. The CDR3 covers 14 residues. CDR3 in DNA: TGTGCCAGCAGCCGGGACAGGGGGATGGAGCCCCAGCATTTT. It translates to CASSRDRGMEPQHF.

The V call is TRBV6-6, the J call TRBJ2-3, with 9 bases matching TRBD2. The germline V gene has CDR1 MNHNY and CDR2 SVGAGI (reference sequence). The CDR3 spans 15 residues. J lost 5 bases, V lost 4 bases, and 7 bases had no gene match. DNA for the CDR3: TGTGCCAGCAGTTCCTCGCGGGAGGGCAGAGATACGCAGTATTTT. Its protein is CASSSSREGRDTQYF.

Here the CDR3 reads CASSLFSGVSYNEQFF. In DNA, the CDR3 is TGTGCCAGCAGTTTATTTTCAGGGGTTTCCTACAATGAGCAGTTCTTC. The rearrangement joins TRBV27 to TRBJ2-1, with D possibly matching TRBD1 (6 bases). Trimming took 1 base from V and 1 from J, leaving 11 bases between them. The CDR3 covers 16 residues. Germline assignment: CDR1 MNHEY and CDR2 SMNVEV (reference sequence).

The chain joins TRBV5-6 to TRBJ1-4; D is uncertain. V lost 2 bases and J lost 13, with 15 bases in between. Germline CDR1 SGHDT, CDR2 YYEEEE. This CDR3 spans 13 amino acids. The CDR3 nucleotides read TGTGCCAGCAGCTTTGCTGGGAGCCCAGGACTGTTTTTT. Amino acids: CASSFAGSPGLFF.

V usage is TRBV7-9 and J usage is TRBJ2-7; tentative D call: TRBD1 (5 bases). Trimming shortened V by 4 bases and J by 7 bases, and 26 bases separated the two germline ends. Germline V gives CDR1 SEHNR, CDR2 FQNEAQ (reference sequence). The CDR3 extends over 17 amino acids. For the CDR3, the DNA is TGTGCCAGCAGCTGGGTCGTAAATGTGGGGCTCCCGGAGGAGCAGTACTTC. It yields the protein CASSWVVNVGLPEEQYF.